Each of the 21 T cell receptor beta chains below was sequenced from the same sample in a study of blood T cell repertoires in COVID-19. Data came from immunoSEQ multiplex PCR; TCRdb stores just in-frame clones and leaves some out. Of about 160,000 clones listed, under 80% are singletons. The sample taken for sequencing was peripheral blood. The receptors come from a man aged 70-80 years with acute or convalescent COVID-19.

Regarding this clone: The sample holds other DNA sequences that translate to the same CDR3. The V and J genes are TRBV12-3 or TRBV12-4 and TRBJ2-7, with 7 nucleotides matching TRBD1. There are 13 residues in the CDR3. V shed 6 bases and J 2 bases; nucleotides not matched to a gene: 4. Written as DNA, the CDR3 is TGTGCCAGCAGAATTACAGGGGCCTACGAGCAGTACTTC. Translated: CASRITGAYEQYF.

This clone was detected once. The chain is built from TRBV5-5 and TRBJ2-1; TRBD2 matches 10 bases. The CDR3 covers 14 residues. V was clipped by 7 bases and J by 9 bases; unmatched bases: 10. Germline V gene data show CDR1 as SGHKS and CDR2 as YYEKEE (reference sequence). The CDR3 DNA follows: TGTGCCAGCCTGCTAGCGGGAGCGATAGGTGAGCAGTTCTTC. It codes for CASLLAGAIGEQFF. Complete variable domain (other parts from reference TRBV5-5 and TRBJ2-1): DAGVTQSPTHLIKTRGQQVTLRCSPISGHKSVSWYQQVLGQGPQFIFQYYEKEERGRGNFPDRFSARQFPNYSSELNVNALLLGDSALYLCASLLAGAIGEQFFGPGTRLTVL.

The V call is TRBV7-8, the J call TRBJ1-6, with 9 positions matching TRBD1. Germline assignment: CDR1 SGHVS and CDR2 FQNEAQ. J lost 7 bases, V lost 5 bases, and 6 bases had no gene match. CDR3 length equals 15 residues. In nucleotides, the CDR3 is TGTGCCAGCAGCCAACAGGGGGCTTCCAATTCACCCCTCCACTTT. Encoded protein: CASSQQGASNSPLHF.

V is TRBV5-6 and J is TRBJ1-4, with D perhaps matching TRBD1 (5 bases). Germline V CDR1 and CDR2: SGHDT, YYEEEE. This CDR3 comprises 16 residues. V lost 3 bases, J lost 8 bases, and 20 bases lay in between. The DNA for the CDR3 is TGTGCCAGCAGCTCTGAAATAGACAGAGGAAACGAAAAACTGTTTTTT. This codes for CASSSEIDRGNEKLFF.

This clone occurred once. The genes are TRBV7-8 and TRBJ1-4; D is perhaps TRBD1 (6 bases). The length of the CDR3 is 17 residues. With 1 base removed from V and 7 bases from J, the gap between germline ends came to 19 bases. Germline V gene data show CDR1 as SGHVS and CDR2 as FQNEAQ. In DNA form, the CDR3 reads TGTGCCAGCAGCTTAGGGGTGAACAGGGATGTTTCTGAAAAACTGTTTTTT. This codes for CASSLGVNRDVSEKLFF.

The chain joins TRBV30 to TRBJ2-7; the D is unclear. The CDR3 is 12 amino acids. Between the trimmed V and J ends, which lost 0 bases and 4 bases, there was a span of 7 bases. Looked up from germline, CDR1 is GTSNPN and CDR2 is SVGIG (reference sequence). CDR3 sequence reads: CAWSVQTYEQYF. Here the CDR3 DNA reads TGTGCCTGGAGTGTGCAGACTTACGAGCAGTACTTC.

This clone came up a few times. V usage is TRBV29-1 and J usage is TRBJ2-7, with 10 bases identical to TRBD1. J was trimmed by 3 bases and V by 8 bases; bases with no gene match: 4. Germline CDR1 is SQVTM and CDR2 is ANQGSEA. CDR3 size: 12 residues. In DNA, the CDR3 is TGCAGCATTCGGACAGGGGGCTACGAGCAGTACTTC. It yields the protein CSIRTGGYEQYF.

J is TRBJ2-1 and V is TRBV24-1; 9 bases line up with TRBD2. The CDR3 contains 17 residues. The J segment lost 10 bases and the V segment lost 3 bases, leaving 15 bases of the junction unmatched. The germline gives CDR1 KGHDR, CDR2 SFDVKD. The CDR3 loop is CATSDPRDSGRGGEQFF. The CDR3 nucleotides are TGTGCCACCAGTGATCCCCGTGATAGCGGGAGAGGCGGAGAGCAGTTCTTC.

The chain carries TRBV21-1 and TRBJ1-1; TRBD1, the table's D call, was not compared with the DNA. TRBV21-1 is a known pseudogene. The CDR3 consists of 17 residues. The CDR3 is CASSKVPNRGRDTEAFF. The CDR3 region has the DNA TGTGCCAGCAGCAAAGTCCCTAACAGGGGGCGCGACACTGAAGCTTTCTTT.

This chain joins TRBV7-2 and TRBJ1-2, with D possibly being TRBD1 (5 bases). The CDR3 consists of 13 residues. Trimming shortened V by 1 base and J by 3 bases, and 6 bases separated the two germline ends. Germline V gene lookup returns CDR1 SGHTA and CDR2 FQGNSA. CDR3 residues: CASSLGGYYGYTF. CDR3 in DNA: TGTGCCAGCAGCTTAGGGGGCTACTATGGCTACACCTTC.

The J gene is TRBJ2-1, the V gene TRBV5-4, with 13 bases lining up with TRBD2. CDR1 is SGHNT and CDR2 is YYREEE in the germline V gene (reference sequence). The CDR3 runs to 15 residues. J gave up 6 bases and V 4 bases, and 4 bases lay outside the gene matches. CDR3 residues: CASSTRLAGGNEQFF. As DNA, the CDR3 is TGTGCCAGCAGCACAAGACTAGCGGGAGGCAATGAGCAGTTCTTC.

V and J are TRBV3-1 (or the pseudogene TRBV3-2) and TRBJ1-2; tentative D call: TRBD1 (5 bases). The CDR3 has 16 amino acids. Germline loops: CDR1 LGHDT, CDR2 YNNKEL (reference sequence). Trimming cost V 2 bases and J 2 bases, with 15 bases left between them. The CDR3 DNA reads as TGTGCCAGCAGCCAAAGCCAAAGGGCAGGGAACTATGGCTACACCTTC. Its translation is CASSQSQRAGNYGYTF.

This sequence joins TRBV29-1 and TRBJ2-7; unclear D gene. Per germline, CDR1 SQVTM and CDR2 ANQGSEA. V dropped 3 bases and J dropped 0 bases, with 6 bases sitting between them. The CDR3 totals 12 residues. The CDR3 loop reads CSVEASSYEQYF. Here the CDR3 DNA reads TGCAGCGTTGAGGCTAGCTCCTACGAGCAGTACTTC.

A few counts support this clone. The V call is TRBV6-6, the J call TRBJ1-5, with TRBD1 matching 11 bases. V gave up 5 bases and J gave up 0 bases; unmatched junction bases: 9. The CDR3 extends over 18 amino acids. Germline-derived CDR1 and CDR2 are MNHNY and SVGAGI (reference sequence). The CDR3 loop is CASSPWTGGASSNQPQHF. The CDR3 DNA sequence: TGTGCCAGCAGTCCTTGGACAGGGGGCGCCTCTAGCAATCAGCCCCAGCATTTT.

CDR3: CATTDLNIQYF. CDR3 sequence (DNA): TGTGCCACCACAGACCTAAACATTCAGTACTTC. V usage is TRBV6-5 and J usage is TRBJ2-4, with D hard to call. Germline lookup yields CDR1 MNHEY and CDR2 SVGAGI. Trimming removed 10 bases at V and 6 bases at J, with 10 bases between. This CDR3 is built from 11 residues.

J is TRBJ1-1 and V is TRBV7-8; 7 bases fit TRBD1. This CDR3 spans 14 amino acids. The junction had 7 bases not matched to a gene; V was cut back by 5 bases and J by 4 bases. Germline CDR1 reads SGHVS; CDR2 reads FQNEAQ. Written as DNA, the CDR3 is TGTGCCAGCAGCCTAGGGACAGCGAGCACTGAAGCTTTCTTT. It specifies CASSLGTASTEAFF.

The chain is built from TRBV30 and TRBJ1-2; 9 bases are shared with TRBD1. Germline V gives CDR1 GTSNPN, CDR2 SVGIG (reference sequence). The V segment lost 1 base and the J segment 4 bases; nucleotides outside the gene matches: 4. The CDR3 is made up of 14 amino acids. The CDR3 DNA reads as TGTGCCTGGAGTGGAACAGGGGGCGCCTATGGCTACACCTTC. As protein: CAWSGTGGAYGYTF.

The genes are TRBV6-5 and TRBJ1-1, with D possibly matching TRBD1 (6 bases). The V gene's germline CDR1 is MNHEY and CDR2 SVGAGI. The CDR3 consists of 15 residues. The V gene lost 9 bases and the J gene lost 1 base, with 18 bases spanning the gap. CDR3 coding DNA: TGTGCCAGTTCTAGAGGGGGAGGGGGGAACACTGAAGCTTTCTTT. Translating gives CASSRGGGGNTEAFF.

The chain recombines TRBV12-5 with TRBJ2-5; 8 bases map to TRBD1. Germline-derived CDR1 and CDR2 are LGHNT and FRNRAP. Trimming at V came to 3 bases and at J to 5 bases, leaving 8 bases not matched to a gene. The CDR3 runs to 15 residues. For the CDR3, the DNA is TGTGCTAGTGGTTTCCGCTCGGACAGGGCGGAGACCCAGTACTTC. Translation: CASGFRSDRAETQYF.

This clone was seen only once. The rearrangement uses TRBV10-3 and TRBJ2-5, with 10 positions matching TRBD2. Per germline, CDR1 ENHRY and CDR2 SYGVKD. Trimming removed 8 bases from V and 0 bases from J; junction bases left unmatched: 6. This CDR3 contains 15 residues. The CDR3 DNA reads as TGTGCCATCGCGTATAGCGGGGGGAACCAAGAGACCCAGTACTTC. Residues: CAIAYSGGNQETQYF.

The chain is built from TRBV30 and TRBJ2-7; 8 nucleotides match TRBD1. CDR3 length: 15 residues. Trimming at V came to 2 bases and at J to 5 bases, leaving 11 bases not matched to a gene. Germline CDR1 is GTSNPN and CDR2 is SVGIG (reference sequence). The CDR3 region has the DNA TGTGCCTGGAGTCCAAAATCAGGACAGGGCCACGAGCAGTACTTC. This codes for CAWSPKSGQGHEQYF.